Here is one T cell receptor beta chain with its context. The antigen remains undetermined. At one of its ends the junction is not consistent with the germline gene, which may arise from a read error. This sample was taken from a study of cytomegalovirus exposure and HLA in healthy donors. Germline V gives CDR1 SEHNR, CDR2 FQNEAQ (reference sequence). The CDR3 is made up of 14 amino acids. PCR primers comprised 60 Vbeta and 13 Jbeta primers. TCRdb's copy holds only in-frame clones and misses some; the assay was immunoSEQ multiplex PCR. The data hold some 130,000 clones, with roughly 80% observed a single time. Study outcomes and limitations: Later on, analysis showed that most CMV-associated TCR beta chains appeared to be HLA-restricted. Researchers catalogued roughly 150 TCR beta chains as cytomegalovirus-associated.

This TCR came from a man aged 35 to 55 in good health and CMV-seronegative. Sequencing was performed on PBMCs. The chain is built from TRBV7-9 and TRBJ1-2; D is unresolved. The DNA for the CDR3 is TGTTCCAGCAGCTTAGACCCAGGTATCTATGGCTACACCTTC. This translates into CSSSLDPGIYGYTF.